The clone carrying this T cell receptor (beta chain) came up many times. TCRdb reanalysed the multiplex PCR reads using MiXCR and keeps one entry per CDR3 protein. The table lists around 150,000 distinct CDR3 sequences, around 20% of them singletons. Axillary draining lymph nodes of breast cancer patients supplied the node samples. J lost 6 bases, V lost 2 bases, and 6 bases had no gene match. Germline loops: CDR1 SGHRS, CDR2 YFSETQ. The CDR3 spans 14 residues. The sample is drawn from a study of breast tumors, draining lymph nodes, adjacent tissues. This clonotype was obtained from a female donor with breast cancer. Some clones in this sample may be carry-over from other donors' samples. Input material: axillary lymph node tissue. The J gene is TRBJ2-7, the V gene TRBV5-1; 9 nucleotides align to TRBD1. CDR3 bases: TGCGCCAGCAGCTTAGCCGGACAGGGGCTCGAGCAGTACTTC. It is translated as CASSLAGQGLEQYF.